These T cell receptor beta chains were read from a single sample in a study of cytomegalovirus exposure and HLA in healthy donors. This table comes from immunoSEQ multiplex PCR, and its TCRdb copy is limited to in-frame clones, with some not included. The table includes roughly 140,000 clones, less than 85% detected once. The sequencing sample was made of PBMCs. These TCRs come from a man aged 40-55 years in good health and CMV-seropositive. Both conserved end residues are part of each CDR3. A D gene is named only where the DNA matches it firmly. Clone size is given for some rows only: seen once, a few or many times, or a class if the clone is expanded.

DNA	CDR3	J	size	D	V
TGCGCCAGCAGCACCGGACAGGGGGCGCTAGCCGGGGAGCTGTTTTTT	CASSTGQGALAGELFF	TRBJ2-2	once	TRBD1	TRBV5-1
TGTGCCAGCAGCGTAGCGGATGGCAATCAGCCCCAGCATTTT	CASSVADGNQPQHF	TRBJ1-5	.	.	TRBV5-6
TGTGCCAGCAGCCCGAGGCAGGGGAACTACGAGCAGTACTTC	CASSPRQGNYEQYF	TRBJ2-7	.	.	TRBV5-4
TGTGCCAGCAGCGTAGGACAGTACAATGAGCAGTTCTTC	CASSVGQYNEQFF	TRBJ2-1	few	.	TRBV9
TGTGCCTGGAACACAGAGAGCTCTGGAAACACCATATATTTT	CAWNTESSGNTIYF	TRBJ1-3	.	.	TRBV30
TGCAGCGTAAGCTGGGCGGTTCTAGCAGGAAACACTGAAGCTTTCTTT	CSVSWAVLAGNTEAFF	TRBJ1-1	.	.	TRBV29-1
TGCAGCGTTGGTGGGTTATCGAGCGGGATCACAGATACGCAGTATTTT	CSVGGLSSGITDTQYF	TRBJ2-3	few	TRBD2	TRBV29-1
TGCGCCAGCAGCCAAGTATGGGCGGGGGGACTCTCCTACGAGCAGTACTTC	CASSQVWAGGLSYEQYF	TRBJ2-7	.	TRBD2	TRBV4-1
TGTGCCAGCAGCATGACGGGAAGCTCCTACAATGAGCAGTTCTTC	CASSMTGSSYNEQFF	TRBJ2-1	.	.	TRBV27
TGTGCCAGCAGTGAACCCAGGGGGATCTTCTACGAGCAGTACTTC	CASSEPRGIFYEQYF	TRBJ2-7	few	TRBD1	TRBV2
TGTGCCAGTACTGCGGGGGCGGCTGGAAACACCATATATTTT	CASTAGAAGNTIYF	TRBJ1-3	.	.	TRBV19
TGCAGCGTTGAAGGGCAGGCTTCTAACTATGGCTACACCTTC	CSVEGQASNYGYTF	TRBJ1-2	few	.	TRBV29-1
TGTGCCAGCAGCTTTAGTCTAGAGGAGCAGTACTTC	CASSFSLEEQYF	TRBJ2-7	few	.	TRBV5-6
TGTGCCAGCACTGGGCTAGCGGGAGGTCAGACCCAGTACTTC	CASTGLAGGQTQYF	TRBJ2-5	.	TRBD2	TRBV9
TGTGCCAGCAGCTTCCAGGGTTTTAGCACCGGGGAGCTGTTTTTT	CASSFQGFSTGELFF	TRBJ2-2	.	.	TRBV7-9
TGTGCCAGCAGCCGAACCGAGACAGATTGGGAAAAACTGTTTTTT	CASSRTETDWEKLFF	TRBJ1-4	.	.	TRBV4-2
TGTGCCAGCAGGGAGGGACTAGCGGGAGATAGGTGGTACTTC	CASREGLAGDRWYF	TRBJ2-4	.	TRBD2	TRBV28
TGTGCCAGCAGCTCTTACGGGGGGTCCAGTTTACCCCACTTT	CASSSYGGSSLPHF	TRBJ1-6	.	.	TRBV11-2
TGCGCCAGCAGTGACGGGACAGTGAACACTGAAGCTTTCTTT	CASSDGTVNTEAFF	TRBJ1-1	.	TRBD1	TRBV10-2
TGTGCCAGCAGCTCACGGACAGGGTCCTACGAGCAGTACTTC	CASSSRTGSYEQYF	TRBJ2-7	.	TRBD1	TRBV7-8
TGTGCCAGCAGCTCGAGACAGAATTCACCCCTCCACTTT	CASSSRQNSPLHF	TRBJ1-6	once	.	TRBV5-6
TGCGCCAGCAGCCGCGGGGGGAATTCACGGGGAAACACCATATATTTT	CASSRGGNSRGNTIYF	TRBJ1-3	.	.	TRBV5-1
TGTGCCTGGAGCGCGGGGACGCCCCAAGAGACCCAGTACTTC	CAWSAGTPQETQYF	TRBJ2-5	.	.	TRBV30
TGTGCCAGCGGGGCAGGGCGCTACAATGAGCAGTTCTTC	CASGAGRYNEQFF	TRBJ2-1	.	.	TRBV28
TGTGCCAGCAGCTTAGATCCCAGGGGCACAGATACGCAGTATTTT	CASSLDPRGTDTQYF	TRBJ2-3	.	.	TRBV7-9
TGTGCCAGCGCCAACCGGGAGAGGGTGCCTGGCTACACCTTC	CASANRERVPGYTF	TRBJ1-2	.	.	TRBV6-5
TGTGCCTGGAGTGTCTTTGCGGGAGAGGGCTACGAGCAGTACTTC	CAWSVFAGEGYEQYF	TRBJ2-7	.	TRBD2	TRBV30
TGTGCCAGTAGTAGGAGCGGGGGTGACGAGCAGTACTTC	CASSRSGGDEQYF	TRBJ2-7	.	TRBD2	TRBV19
TGTGCCAGCAGCGCCTTTTGGGACTTTCCTAGCACAGATACGCAGTATTTT	CASSAFWDFPSTDTQYF	TRBJ2-3	.	.	TRBV9
TGTGCCAGCAGCTTAGAGGACAGGCTATCTGGAAACACCATATATTTT	CASSLEDRLSGNTIYF	TRBJ1-3	.	TRBD1	TRBV7-6
TGCGCCAGCAGCCTGGACAGGGTAGTCTACGAGCAGTACTTC	CASSLDRVVYEQYF	TRBJ2-7	few	TRBD1	TRBV4-1
TGTGCCAGCAGGAGGGAGACTGAAGCTTTCTTT	CASRRETEAFF	TRBJ1-1	few	.	TRBV6-5
TGTGCCAGCAGAAGCCGACAGGGGGCATATGGCTACACCTTC	CASRSRQGAYGYTF	TRBJ1-2	few	TRBD1	TRBV27
TGCGCCAGCAGCCAAGATAGTACCTTCTTTACTGGAAACACCATATATTTT	CASSQDSTFFTGNTIYF	TRBJ1-3	.	.	TRBV4-3
TGTGCCAGCAGCTTAGATCCTGGCGGGACCAATGAGCAGTTCTTC	CASSLDPGGTNEQFF	TRBJ2-1	.	.	TRBV11-3
TGTGCCAGCAGCGCTGGACTAGCGGTAGAGCAGTTCTTC	CASSAGLAVEQFF	TRBJ2-1	.	TRBD2	TRBV2
TGCAGCGTTGTGAAGCGGGGGGGCAATGAGCAGTTCTTC	CSVVKRGGNEQFF	TRBJ2-1	.	TRBD2	TRBV29-1
TGTGCCAGCAGTTACTCTGCATCAGATAGCAATCAGCCCCAGCATTTT	CASSYSASDSNQPQHF	TRBJ1-5	many	.	TRBV6-6
TGTGCCAGCAGCTTAGGAGGGGGTGAGCAGTTCTTC	CASSLGGGEQFF	TRBJ2-1	.	.	TRBV7-6
TGTGCCATCAGCCAGGGAGGGTCCCCCTTCGAGCAGTACTTC	CAISQGGSPFEQYF	TRBJ2-7	.	TRBD2	TRBV10-3
TGTGCCAGCAGCTCATACAGGGCGAACACTGAAGCTTTCTTT	CASSSYRANTEAFF	TRBJ1-1	.	.	TRBV5-6
TGTGCCAGCAGCTTAGATGGGGCTAGCGGGGGAGAGACCCAGTACTTC	CASSLDGASGGETQYF	TRBJ2-5	.	TRBD2	TRBV11-2
TGTGCCAGCAGTGAAGCGCGTCAGGGCGAAGCTTTCTTT	CASSEARQGEAFF	TRBJ1-1	.	.	TRBV2
TGTGCCAGCAGCTTAGCGGTCGAGGGAGAGACCCAGTACTTC	CASSLAVEGETQYF	TRBJ2-5	.	.	TRBV7-9
TGCGCCAGCAGCGCGTCGAACACCGGGGAGCTGTTTTTT	CASSASNTGELFF	TRBJ2-2	.	.	TRBV5-1
TGTGCCAGCAACCCCAGGGGGAAGGACACTGAAGCTTTCTTT	CASNPRGKDTEAFF	TRBJ1-1	.	TRBD1	TRBV6-6
TGTGCCAGCAGCTTGCGGGCAGGGGGTGAGACCCAGTACTTC	CASSLRAGGETQYF	TRBJ2-5	few	TRBD1	TRBV5-4
TGCAGCGTTGAAGATCCGACAGCCTTCCACTATGGCTACACCTTC	CSVEDPTAFHYGYTF	TRBJ1-2	once	.	TRBV29-1
TGTGCCAGCAGTGGATCCGGGACAGGGAATCAGCCCCAGCATTTT	CASSGSGTGNQPQHF	TRBJ1-5	.	TRBD1	TRBV2
TGTGCCAGTACCGCGTCGGACAGGGGGCTAGGCTACGAGCAGTACTTC	CASTASDRGLGYEQYF	TRBJ2-7	.	TRBD1	TRBV19
TGTGCCAGCAGTCTCCCTGGACAGGGGGACAACGAGCAGTACTTC	CASSLPGQGDNEQYF	TRBJ2-7	.	TRBD1	TRBV25-1
TGTGCCACACAGGGGCAGCCCTACGAGCAGTACTTC	CATQGQPYEQYF	TRBJ2-7	.	TRBD1	TRBV2
TGTGCCAGCAGTTCCACCTCACCTATGAACACTGAAGCTTTCTTT	CASSSTSPMNTEAFF	TRBJ1-1	many	.	TRBV6-1
TGTGCCAGCAGTCGGGACAGGGGGTACGAGCAGTACTTC	CASSRDRGYEQYF	TRBJ2-7	.	TRBD1	TRBV7-2
TGTGCCAGCAGGGACAGGGTGCAGCCCCAGCATTTT	CASRDRVQPQHF	TRBJ1-5	.	TRBD1	TRBV28
TGTGCCAGCAGTGACGAGGGAATAGGAGGCTACACCTTC	CASSDEGIGGYTF	TRBJ1-2	.	.	TRBV6-4
TGTGCCAGCAGCGTAGAGCGGAATTCACCCCTCCACTTT	CASSVERNSPLHF	TRBJ1-6	.	.	TRBV9
TGTGCCAGCAGCTTGAGGGCTAGCGGGAGGCCCAGCTCCTACAATGAGCAGTTCTTC	CASSLRASGRPSSYNEQFF	TRBJ2-1	.	TRBD2	TRBV7-6
TGTGCCAGCCGAGGACAGCTAAGAACCTACGAGCAGTACTTC	CASRGQLRTYEQYF	TRBJ2-7	once	.	TRBV2